This entry lists 15 T cell receptor beta chains sequenced from one sample in a study of OX40 agonist ivuxolimab in advanced cancers. Assay used: immunoSEQ multiplex PCR; TCRdb lists only in-frame clones, some missing. The top ten clones hold approximately 0.7% of a sample with under 85,000 clones, 90% to 95% of them seen once. The sequencing here drew on CD4+ or CD8+ T cells sorted from blood, taken in a trial of the OX40 agonist ivuxolimab. These TCRs come from an adult with an advanced solid tumor such as melanoma, head and neck, liver or kidney cancer.

This rearrangement joins TRBV6-1 to TRBJ1-1, with TRBD1 as a possible D gene (5 bases). V was clipped by 6 bases and J by 1 base, with 6 bases between them. Germline CDR1 and CDR2: MNHNS and SASEGT. The length of the CDR3 is 12 residues. CDR3 sequence: CASRGQNTEAFF. The CDR3 DNA follows: TGTGCCAGCAGAGGACAGAACACTGAAGCTTTCTTT.

The rearrangement links TRBV5-4 to TRBJ2-1; TRBD2 is a possible D gene (5 bases). The CDR3 is 17 amino acids. Per the germline V gene, CDR1 is SGHNT and CDR2 is YYREEE (reference sequence). Trimming stripped 4 bases from V and 0 bases from J, with 17 bases between. CDR3 in amino acids: CASSGIYGESSYNEQFF. For the CDR3, the DNA is TGTGCCAGCAGCGGGATATATGGGGAGAGCTCCTACAATGAGCAGTTCTTC.

This clone appeared once. The rearrangement links TRBV5-1 to TRBJ1-1; maybe TRBD1 (6 bases). The CDR3 loop spans 16 amino acids. Germline V gene lookup returns CDR1 SGHRS and CDR2 YFSETQ. V lost 3 bases to trimming and J lost 2 bases, with 17 bases between them. CDR3 nucleotides: TGCGCCAGCAGCTCTGAAGGGGGGCGGGGTAACACTGAAGCTTTCTTT. Amino acids: CASSSEGGRGNTEAFF.

The chain has TRBV7-1 and TRBJ2-7, with D possibly matching TRBD1 (5 bases). TRBV7-1 is an ORF; its function is uncertain. This CDR3 spans 13 amino acids. V lost 5 bases to trimming and J lost 6 bases, with 14 bases between them. CDR3 sequence: CASSDQPQGEQYF. The CDR3, as DNA: TGTGCCAGCAGCGACCAGCCCCAGGGCGAGCAGTACTTC.

This chain connects TRBV20-1 to TRBJ2-1; D ambiguous. Looked up from germline, CDR1 is DFQATT and CDR2 is SNEGSKA (reference sequence). The CDR3 contains 11 residues. V was pared by 1 base and J by 5 bases, with 3 bases between. In DNA, the CDR3 is TGCAGTGCTAGAGCGGACAATGAGCAGTTCTTC. Amino acid sequence: CSARADNEQFF.

The DNA for the CDR3 is TGTGCCAGCAGCTCCGGACTGGTCCACAATGAGCAGTTCTTC. Amino acid sequence: CASSSGLVHNEQFF. The V gene is TRBV5-6, the J gene TRBJ2-1, with TRBD2 as a possible D gene (5 bases). The CDR3 covers 14 residues. The germline V gene has CDR1 SGHDT and CDR2 YYEEEE. The V end was cut by 3 bases, the J end by 5 bases, with 12 bases between.

This clone was recorded once. DNA for the CDR3: TGTGCCAGCACGTTGGGGGGGGCCCAAGAGACCCAGTACTTC. Translation gives CASTLGGAQETQYF. J is TRBJ2-5 and V is TRBV27; tentatively, D is TRBD2 (7 bases). V lost 7 bases and J lost 1, with 13 bases in between. The germline CDR1 and CDR2 sequences are MNHEY and SMNVEV (reference sequence). The CDR3 runs 14 residues.

V is TRBV9 and J is TRBJ1-2; TRBD1 matches at 8 bases. This CDR3 has 14 residues. From germline, CDR1 is SGDLS and CDR2 YYNGEE. The J segment lost 4 bases and the V segment lost 3 bases, leaving 5 bases of the junction unmatched. The CDR3 DNA follows: TGTGCCAGCAGCGCTACAGGGGGGGGCTATGGCTACACCTTC. Translated, it gives CASSATGGGYGYTF.

This chain joins TRBV7-8 and TRBJ1-5; D gene unclear. V lost 2 bases, J lost 6 bases, and 8 bases lay in between. CDR3 length equals 13 residues. Germline CDR1 reads SGHVS; CDR2 reads FQNEAQ. The CDR3 protein is CASSLRGFQPQHF. The CDR3 nucleotides read TGTGCCAGCAGCTTAAGAGGGTTTCAGCCCCAGCATTTT.

The chain carries TRBV2 and TRBJ1-1; no definite D call. The V and J ends lost 6 bases and 2 bases respectively, with 10 bases between them. Germline CDR1 reads SNHLY; CDR2 reads FYNNEI. The CDR3 is 13 amino acids. DNA of the CDR3: TGTGCCAGCAGGGAACAGCCCAACACTGAAGCTTTCTTT. This sequence encodes CASREQPNTEAFF.

The gene calls are TRBV11-2 and TRBJ2-3; 8 positions agree with TRBD1. V lost 2 bases and J lost 3; bases outside the gene matches: 7. Looked up from germline, CDR1 is SGHAT and CDR2 is FQNNGV. The CDR3 has 16 residues. The CDR3 coding sequence is TGTGCCAGCAGCTTATACGGGACAGGAGTAACAGATACGCAGTATTTT. It is translated as CASSLYGTGVTDTQYF. Using reference TRBV11-2 and TRBJ2-3 for the parts outside the CDR3, the full variable domain is EAGVAQSPRYKIIEKRQSVAFWCNPISGHATLYWYQQILGQGPKLLIQFQNNGVVDDSQLPKDRFSAERLKGVDSTLKIQPAKLEDSAVYLCASSLYGTGVTDTQYFGPGTRLTVL.

V gene TRBV18 combines with J gene TRBJ2-6; D call uncertain. V lost 0 bases to trimming and J lost 2 bases, with 5 bases between them. This CDR3 comprises 15 residues. Germline lookup yields CDR1 KGHSH and CDR2 LQKENI. The DNA for the CDR3 is TGTGCCAGCTCACCACCGAAGGCTGGGGCCAACGTCCTGACTTTC. Amino acids: CASSPPKAGANVLTF. The whole variable domain, filled in from reference TRBV18 and TRBJ2-6, reads NAGVMQNPRHLVRRRGQEARLRCSPMKGHSHVYWYRQLPEEGLKFMVYLQKENIIDESGMPKERFSAEFPKEGPSILRIQQVVRGDSAAYFCASSPPKAGANVLTFGAGSRLTVL.

The chain employs TRBV28 and TRBJ2-7; TRBD2 agrees at 16 bases. V lost 8 bases and J lost 4; bases outside the gene matches: 8. From germline, CDR1 is MDHEN and CDR2 SYDVKM. The CDR3 covers 16 residues. The chain's CDR3 is CASGTSGRGLGYEQYF. In nucleotides, the CDR3 is TGTGCCAGCGGGACTAGCGGGAGGGGTTTGGGGTACGAGCAGTACTTC.

The gene calls are TRBV11-2 and TRBJ2-1; D is possibly TRBD2 (6 bases). The germline CDR1 and CDR2 sequences are SGHAT and FQNNGV. Deletions cut 1 base from V and 6 bases from J, with 13 bases between. CDR3 length equals 15 residues. DNA for the CDR3: TGTGCCAGCAGCTTAGTAACTAGCATTGGCAATGAGCAGTTCTTC. This sequence encodes CASSLVTSIGNEQFF.

The V and J genes are TRBV15 and TRBJ1-2; no definite D call. Per germline, CDR1 LNHNV and CDR2 YYDKDF (reference sequence). The CDR3 extends over 13 amino acids. Trimming removed 9 bases from V and 1 base from J, with 12 bases in between. CDR3 nucleotides: TGTGCCACGAGGACGGTTAATAACTATGGCTACACCTTC. As protein: CATRTVNNYGYTF.